The rows below give T cell receptor beta chains drawn from one sample of a study of blood T cell repertoires in COVID-19. Sequencing was performed with immunoSEQ multiplex PCR; in TCRdb, only in-frame clones are kept and a portion is missing. This sample has just over 95,000 clones, with about 81% found just once. The sample was peripheral blood. Receptor source: a man in his sixties with acute or convalescent COVID-19. Both conserved end residues are part of each CDR3. Fields, in order: V gene, clone size, J gene, D gene, CDR3 protein, CDR3 DNA. D genes are given only for firm matches. Not all rows give a size; the values are once, few, many and, for expanded clones, a class.

>TRBV11-3|.|TRBJ2-3|.
CASSSAGGADTQYF
TGTGCCAGCAGCTCCGCTGGCGGCGCAGATACGCAGTATTTT
>TRBV11-3|.|TRBJ2-1|TRBD2
CASSLDMSGSDEQFF
TGTGCCAGCAGCTTAGATATGAGCGGGAGTGATGAGCAGTTCTTC
>TRBV3-1/TRBV3-2|few|TRBJ2-3|.
CASSGIGGGRPDTQYF
TGTGCCAGCAGCGGAATAGGGGGTGGAAGGCCAGATACGCAGTATTTT
>TRBV19|.|TRBJ2-3|TRBD2
CASSGGGAVDTQYF
TGTGCCAGTAGCGGCGGGGGGGCCGTAGATACGCAGTATTTT
>TRBV4-3|.|TRBJ1-2|TRBD1
CASSLSTGLGGYTF
TGCGCCAGCAGCCTGTCGACAGGGCTCGGAGGCTACACCTTC
>TRBV10-3|.|TRBJ2-2|.
CAISGGIGLGTGELFF
TGTGCCATCAGTGGAGGTATAGGTTTGGGCACCGGGGAGCTGTTTTTT
>TRBV4-3|.|TRBJ1-2|.
CASSHRDTGFGYTF
TGCGCCAGCAGCCACCGGGATACCGGGTTCGGCTACACCTTC
>TRBV11-2|.|TRBJ2-2|TRBD2
CASSSSGSGGELFF
TGTGCCAGCAGCTCGAGCGGGAGTGGCGGGGAGCTGTTTTTT
>TRBV3-1/TRBV3-2|.|TRBJ1-5|.
CASSQDRGYQPQHF
TGTGCCAGCAGCCAAGATCGGGGATATCAGCCCCAGCATTTT
>TRBV18|.|TRBJ2-2|TRBD2
CASSTGLAGGPNTGELFF
TGTGCCAGCTCAACCGGACTAGCGGGAGGCCCGAACACCGGGGAGCTGTTTTTT
>TRBV19|.|TRBJ1-2|TRBD1
CASSPTGTAPYGYTF
TGTGCCAGTAGCCCAACCGGGACAGCCCCCTATGGCTACACCTTC
>TRBV29-1|.|TRBJ1-4|.
CSVGGRDSSNEKLFF
TGCAGCGTTGGTGGCAGGGATTCTTCTAATGAAAAACTGTTTTTT
>TRBV4-1|.|TRBJ1-1|TRBD1
CASSQALQGGENNTEAFF
TGCGCCAGCAGCCAAGCTTTACAGGGGGGTGAGAATAACACTGAAGCTTTCTTT
>TRBV30|.|TRBJ1-1|.
CAWSEGVGRNTEAFF
TGTGCCTGGAGTGAAGGGGTTGGTAGGAACACTGAAGCTTTCTTT
>TRBV12-3/TRBV12-4|.|TRBJ1-1|.
CASSLAPTEAFF
TGTGCCAGCAGTTTAGCCCCTACTGAAGCTTTCTTT
>TRBV11-3|.|TRBJ1-2|.
CASSLDRAGTNYGYTF
TGTGCCAGCAGCTTAGATCGGGCAGGGACTAACTATGGCTACACCTTC
>TRBV6-5|.|TRBJ1-3|TRBD1
CASRYKGASGNTIYF
TGTGCCAGCAGATATAAGGGGGCCTCTGGAAACACCATATATTTT
>TRBV11-2|many|TRBJ2-7|.
CASSLEEGRQYF
TGTGCCAGCAGCTTAGAGGAGGGTCGGCAGTACTTC
>TRBV6-5|once|TRBJ1-4|.
CASGLGVGGEKLFF
TGTGCCAGCGGCCTAGGGGTGGGGGGTGAAAAACTGTTTTTT
>TRBV12-3/TRBV12-4|few|TRBJ1-2|.
CASSLNRAGYTF
TGTGCCAGCAGCCTTAACAGGGCTGGCTACACCTTC
>TRBV11-2|.|TRBJ2-4|.
CASSLGPTELDIQYF
TGTGCCAGCAGCTTAGGCCCTACAGAGCTGGACATTCAGTACTTC
>TRBV6-1|.|TRBJ2-5|.
CASTRQEQETQYF
TGTGCCAGCACCCGACAGGAACAAGAGACCCAGTACTTC
>TRBV19|.|TRBJ1-5|.
CASSIGTVSNQPQHF
TGTGCCAGTAGTATCGGCACAGTGAGCAATCAGCCCCAGCATTTT
>TRBV24-1|.|TRBJ2-3|.
CATSDFQDPTDTQYF
TGTGCCACCAGTGATTTTCAGGATCCCACAGATACGCAGTATTTT
>TRBV9|.|TRBJ2-5|TRBD2
CASSLGTSGSETQYF
TGTGCCAGCAGCCTCGGGACTAGCGGGAGTGAGACCCAGTACTTC
>TRBV6-6|.|TRBJ1-2|.
CASSYGGASGYTF
TGTGCCAGCAGTTACGGGGGGGCTAGTGGCTACACCTTC
>TRBV9|.|TRBJ1-1|TRBD1
CASSLTGGEAFF
TGTGCCAGCAGCCTAACAGGGGGTGAAGCTTTCTTT
>TRBV20-1|.|TRBJ2-2|.
CSADRNGELFF
TGCAGTGCTGACAGGAACGGGGAGCTGTTTTTT
>TRBV28|.|TRBJ2-1|TRBD1
CASTPRDRINEQFF
TGTGCCAGCACCCCCCGGGACAGAATTAATGAGCAGTTCTTC
>TRBV30|.|TRBJ1-2|TRBD1
CAWSVQGAYGYTF
TGTGCCTGGAGTGTTCAGGGGGCATATGGCTACACCTTC
>TRBV7-9|.|TRBJ1-1|.
CASSPYGGNTEAFF
TGTGCCAGCAGCCCCTATGGTGGGAACACTGAAGCTTTCTTT
>TRBV11-2|.|TRBJ1-1|.
CASSLDPGLTEAFF
TGTGCCAGCAGCTTAGATCCAGGGTTAACTGAAGCTTTCTTT
>TRBV5-1|.|TRBJ2-3|TRBD1
CASNLGQGADTQYF
TGCGCCAGCAACTTAGGACAGGGGGCCGATACGCAGTATTTT
>TRBV29-1|.|TRBJ2-1|.
CSVEHYNEQFF
TGCAGCGTTGAACATTACAATGAGCAGTTCTTC
>TRBV7-8|.|TRBJ2-1|.
CASSKRLPNYNEQFF
TGTGCCAGCAGCAAGAGACTACCGAATTACAATGAGCAGTTCTTC
>TRBV2|.|TRBJ2-2|.
CASSLTGPANTGELFF
TGTGCCAGCAGTTTGACAGGTCCCGCGAACACCGGGGAGCTGTTTTTT
>TRBV18|few|TRBJ1-2|TRBD1
CASSPLTGVLYYGGTF
TGTGCCAGCTCACCGCTGACAGGGGTTCTTTACTATGGCGGTACCTTC
>TRBV30|.|TRBJ1-2|.
CAWSVLGGYTF
TGTGCCTGGAGTGTACTTGGTGGCTACACCTTC
>TRBV6-5|.|TRBJ2-5|.
CATLREPDYQETQYF
TGTGCCACCCTCAGGGAACCCGATTACCAAGAGACCCAGTACTTC
>TRBV5-1|.|TRBJ2-7|TRBD2
CASMLLTGTSYLEQYF
TGCGCCAGCATGCTACTAACCGGGACTAGCTATCTAGAGCAGTACTTC
>TRBV18|.|TRBJ2-2|.
CASSPYTGELFF
TGTGCCAGCTCACCCTACACCGGGGAGCTGTTTTTT
>TRBV18|.|TRBJ2-7|TRBD2
CASSQASGGEYEQYF
TGTGCCAGCTCACAGGCTAGCGGGGGAGAATACGAGCAGTACTTC